This T cell receptor (beta chain) was observed in a study of blood T cells in healthy people across ages. Study-level background: The capture of about one barcoded beta molecule per two T cells was achieved by template switching. Study conclusions and caveats: Percentage of naive T cells showed a strong correlation with TCR beta diversity.

Germline CDR1 reads LGHNA; CDR2 reads YSLEER. The V and J ends lost 0 bases and 5 bases, in that order; junction bases with no gene match: 9. The CDR3 loop spans 17 amino acids. The second PCR ran about 6 to 12 cycles with a sample-barcoded 5' primer and J-beta primers. The template-switch adaptor, which had 12 random nucleotides, put a tag on each cDNA molecule. A single record per CDR3 protein comes from TCRdb applying MiXCR to the 5' RACE reads. The table has fewer than 800,000 distinct CDR3 sequences, 45% to 50% seen once; the top ten hold roughly 34%. This clonotype has more than one count but fewer than ten. Its antigen remains unknown.

The sequencing input was blood. This receptor was taken from a woman aged 60-75 years in good health. The chain couples TRBV4-3 to TRBJ2-5, with 10 nucleotides matching TRBD2. The CDR3, as DNA: TGCGCCAGCAGCCAAGATCTCAGCGGGAGGGCCTGGGAGACCCAGTACTTC. Its protein product is CASSQDLSGRAWETQYF.